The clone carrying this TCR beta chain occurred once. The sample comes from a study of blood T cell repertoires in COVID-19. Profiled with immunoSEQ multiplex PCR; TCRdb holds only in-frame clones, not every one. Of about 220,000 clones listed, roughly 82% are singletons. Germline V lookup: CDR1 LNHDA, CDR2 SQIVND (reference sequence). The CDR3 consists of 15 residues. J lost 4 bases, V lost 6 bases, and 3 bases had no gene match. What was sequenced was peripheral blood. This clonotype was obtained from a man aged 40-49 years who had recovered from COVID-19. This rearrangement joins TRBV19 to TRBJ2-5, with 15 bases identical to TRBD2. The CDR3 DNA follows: TGTGCCAGTAGAAGGACTAGCGGGGGGGCAGAGACCCAGTACTTC. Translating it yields CASRRTSGGAETQYF.